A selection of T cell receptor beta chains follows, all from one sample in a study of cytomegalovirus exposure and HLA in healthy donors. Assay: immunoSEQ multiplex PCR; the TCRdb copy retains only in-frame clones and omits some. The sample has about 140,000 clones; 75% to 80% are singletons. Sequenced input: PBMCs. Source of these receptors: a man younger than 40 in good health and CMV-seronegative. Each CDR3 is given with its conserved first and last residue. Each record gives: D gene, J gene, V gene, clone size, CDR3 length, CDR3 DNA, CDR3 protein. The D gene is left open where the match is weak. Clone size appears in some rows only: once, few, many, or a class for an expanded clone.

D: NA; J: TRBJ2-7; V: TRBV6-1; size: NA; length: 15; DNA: TGTGCCAGCAGTGAAGCGCGGGGCAGGTTCTACGAGCAGTACTTC; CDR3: CASSEARGRFYEQYF
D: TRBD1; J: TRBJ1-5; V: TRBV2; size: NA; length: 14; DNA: TGTGCCAGCTCCGGGACAGAAAGCAATCAGCCCCAGCATTTT; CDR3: CASSGTESNQPQHF
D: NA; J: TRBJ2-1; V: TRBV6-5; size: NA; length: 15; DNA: TGTGCCAGCTTCATAAAGCGGGCCTCCTACAATGAGCAGTTCTTC; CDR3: CASFIKRASYNEQFF
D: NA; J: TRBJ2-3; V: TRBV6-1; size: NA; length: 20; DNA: TGTGCCAGCAGTGGGGGACAGGGGACAACGGGACTAGCGGTCGCAGATACGCAGTATTTT; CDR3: CASSGGQGTTGLAVADTQYF
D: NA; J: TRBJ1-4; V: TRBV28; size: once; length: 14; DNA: TGTGCCAGCAGTTTAAACGGGTTAGATGAAAAACTGTTTTTT; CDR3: CASSLNGLDEKLFF
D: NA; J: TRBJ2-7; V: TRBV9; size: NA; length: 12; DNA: TGTGCCAGCAGCCCGAACCCGGACGAGCAGTACTTC; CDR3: CASSPNPDEQYF
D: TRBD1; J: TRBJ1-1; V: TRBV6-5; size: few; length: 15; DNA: TGTGCCAGCAGTTACTCGAGGACAGGGGGCTCTGAAGCTTTCTTT; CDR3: CASSYSRTGGSEAFF
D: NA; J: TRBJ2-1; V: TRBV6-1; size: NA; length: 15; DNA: TGTGCCAGCAGTGAAGGCGCCGGCGGATACAATGAGCAGTTCTTC; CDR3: CASSEGAGGYNEQFF
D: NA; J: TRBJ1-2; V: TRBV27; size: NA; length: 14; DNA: TGTGCCAGCAGTTCATCGGAGAGGGAATGGGGCTACACCTTC; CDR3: CASSSSEREWGYTF
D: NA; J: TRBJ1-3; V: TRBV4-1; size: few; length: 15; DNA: TGCGCCAGCAGCCAAGAAGGACACTCTGGAAACACCATATATTTT; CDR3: CASSQEGHSGNTIYF
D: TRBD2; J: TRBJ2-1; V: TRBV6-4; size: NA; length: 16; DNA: TGTGCCAGCACCCGACGGGTTAGCGGGAGGTTCAATGAGCAGTTCTTC; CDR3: CASTRRVSGRFNEQFF
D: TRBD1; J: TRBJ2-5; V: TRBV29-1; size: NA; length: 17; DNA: TGCAGCGTCTTGGACAGGGGGCGGGGGGGTCTCCAAGAGACCCAGTACTTC; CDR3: CSVLDRGRGGLQETQYF
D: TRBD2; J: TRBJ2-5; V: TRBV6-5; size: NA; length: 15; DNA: TGTGCCAGCAGTTACTCTGCGGGAGGGCAAGAGACCCAGTACTTC; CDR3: CASSYSAGGQETQYF
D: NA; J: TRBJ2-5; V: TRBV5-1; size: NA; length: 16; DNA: TGCGCCAGCAACCCAGGGACAAACCCTGGGGGAGAGACCCAGTACTTC; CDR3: CASNPGTNPGGETQYF
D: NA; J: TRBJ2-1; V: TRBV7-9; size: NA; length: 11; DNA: TGTGCCAGCAGCTTGAGGAATGAGCAGTTCTTC; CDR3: CASSLRNEQFF
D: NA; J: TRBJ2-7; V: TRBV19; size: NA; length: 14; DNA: TGTGCCAGTATGGCCAGCGTGAGCTCCTACGAGCAGTACTTC; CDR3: CASMASVSSYEQYF
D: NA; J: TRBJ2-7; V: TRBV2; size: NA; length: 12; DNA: TGTGCCAGCAGTGGACAGACCTACGAGCAGTACTTC; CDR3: CASSGQTYEQYF
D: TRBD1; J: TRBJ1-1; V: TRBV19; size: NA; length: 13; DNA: TGTGCCAGCTGGGACAGGAAGAACACTGAAGCTTTCTTT; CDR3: CASWDRKNTEAFF
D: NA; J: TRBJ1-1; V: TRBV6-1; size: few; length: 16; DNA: TGTGCCAGCAGTGAATTCCAGGCCAGTTTGAACACTGAAGCTTTCTTT; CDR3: CASSEFQASLNTEAFF
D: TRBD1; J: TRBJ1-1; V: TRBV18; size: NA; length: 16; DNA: TGTGCCAGCTCACCACTCACCGGACCGCAGGGGGCTGAAGCTTTCTTT; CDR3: CASSPLTGPQGAEAFF
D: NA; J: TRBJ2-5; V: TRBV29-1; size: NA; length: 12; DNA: TGCAGCGCAGAAAGAAGTGGAGAGACCCAGTACTTC; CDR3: CSAERSGETQYF
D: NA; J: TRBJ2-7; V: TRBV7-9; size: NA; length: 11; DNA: TGTTCCAGCAGCTTACAGTACGAGCAGTACTTC; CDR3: CSSSLQYEQYF
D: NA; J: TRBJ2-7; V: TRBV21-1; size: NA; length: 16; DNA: TGTGCCAGCAGCTCGAGCAGCTCAGGGGGCTCGTTGGAGCAGTACTTC; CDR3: CASSSSSSGGSLEQYF
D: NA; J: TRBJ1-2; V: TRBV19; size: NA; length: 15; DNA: TGTGCCAGTAGTTGGGGAGTTGAAGGTAATGATGGCTACACCTTC; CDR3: CASSWGVEGNDGYTF
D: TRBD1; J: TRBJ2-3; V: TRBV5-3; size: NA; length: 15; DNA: TGTGCCAGAAGCTTGAGAGGACAGGGTACAGATACGCAGTATTTT; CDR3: CARSLRGQGTDTQYF
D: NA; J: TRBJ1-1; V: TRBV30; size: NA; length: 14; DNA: TGTGCCTGGAGTGCATTGGACAGGAACACTGAAGCTTTCTTT; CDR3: CAWSALDRNTEAFF
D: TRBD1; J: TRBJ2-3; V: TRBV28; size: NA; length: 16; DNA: TGTGCCAGCAGTACGGTAGGGACAGGGGGCGGGGCGACGCAGTATTTT; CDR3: CASSTVGTGGGATQYF
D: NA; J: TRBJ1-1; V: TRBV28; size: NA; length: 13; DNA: TGTGCCAGCAGTTTCGGGGATAGGACTGAAGCTTTCTTT; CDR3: CASSFGDRTEAFF
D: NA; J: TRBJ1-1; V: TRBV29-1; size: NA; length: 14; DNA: TGCAGCGTTGAGGACACAGGTACGAACACTGAAGCTTTCTTT; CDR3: CSVEDTGTNTEAFF
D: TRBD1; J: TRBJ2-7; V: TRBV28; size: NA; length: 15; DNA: TGTGCCAGCAGTTTACGACGGGACAGCTTCTACGAGCAGTACTTC; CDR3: CASSLRRDSFYEQYF
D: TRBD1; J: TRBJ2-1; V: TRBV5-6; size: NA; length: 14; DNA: TGTGCCAGCAGCTTGGCGGACAGGGTCAATGAGCAGTTCTTC; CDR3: CASSLADRVNEQFF
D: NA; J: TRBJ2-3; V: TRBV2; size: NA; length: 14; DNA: TGTGCCAGCAAAGTTGGGACAACCACAGATACGCAGTATTTT; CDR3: CASKVGTTTDTQYF
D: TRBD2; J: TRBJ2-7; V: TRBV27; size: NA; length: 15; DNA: TGTGCCAGCAGTTTATCTTTCCTAGCGGGACACGAGCAGTACTTC; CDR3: CASSLSFLAGHEQYF
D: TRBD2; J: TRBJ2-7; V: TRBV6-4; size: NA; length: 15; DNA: TGTGCCAGCAGTAGACTAGCGGGAGTATTCCACGAGCAGTACTTC; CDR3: CASSRLAGVFHEQYF
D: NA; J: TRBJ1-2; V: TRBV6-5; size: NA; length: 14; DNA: TGTGCCAGCAGCAACAGGGAACAGGGCTATGGCTACACCTTC; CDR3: CASSNREQGYGYTF
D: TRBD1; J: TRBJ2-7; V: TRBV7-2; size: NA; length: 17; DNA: TGTGCCAGCAGCCCCCGGGCGGGGACAGGGGCTTCCTACGAGCAGTACTTC; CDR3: CASSPRAGTGASYEQYF
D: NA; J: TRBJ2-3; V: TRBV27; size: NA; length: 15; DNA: TGTGCCAGCAGTTTAGGCGGGACTAGCACAGATACGCAGTATTTT; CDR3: CASSLGGTSTDTQYF
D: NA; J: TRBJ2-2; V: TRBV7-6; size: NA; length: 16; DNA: TGTGCCAGCAGCTTAACCCCCACTTATGTAGCCGGGGAGCTGTTTTTT; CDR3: CASSLTPTYVAGELFF
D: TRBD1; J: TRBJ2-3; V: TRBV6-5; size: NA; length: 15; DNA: TGTGCCAGCACCAAACTCCAAGGGGGCGAAGATACGCAGTATTTT; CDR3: CASTKLQGGEDTQYF
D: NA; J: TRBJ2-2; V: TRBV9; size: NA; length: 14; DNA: TGTGCCAGCAGCTCCGTGGGCGGGACCGGGGAGCTGTTTTTT; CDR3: CASSSVGGTGELFF
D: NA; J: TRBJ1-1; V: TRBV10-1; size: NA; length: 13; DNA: TGCGCCAGCAGTGGGACAGCGAACACTGAAGCTTTCTTT; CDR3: CASSGTANTEAFF
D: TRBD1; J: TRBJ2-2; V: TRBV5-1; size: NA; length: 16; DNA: TGCGCCAGCAGCAAGGGACAGGGGGGGAACACCGGGGAGCTGTTTTTT; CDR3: CASSKGQGGNTGELFF
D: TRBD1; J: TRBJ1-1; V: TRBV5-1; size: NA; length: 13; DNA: TGCGCCAGCAGCCAACTGGACAGGGGGCATGCTTTCTTT; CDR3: CASSQLDRGHAFF
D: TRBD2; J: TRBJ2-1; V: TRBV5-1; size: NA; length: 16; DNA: TGCGCCAGCAGCAGCTCTAGCGGGAGTACTGGCAATGAGCAGTTCTTC; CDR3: CASSSSSGSTGNEQFF